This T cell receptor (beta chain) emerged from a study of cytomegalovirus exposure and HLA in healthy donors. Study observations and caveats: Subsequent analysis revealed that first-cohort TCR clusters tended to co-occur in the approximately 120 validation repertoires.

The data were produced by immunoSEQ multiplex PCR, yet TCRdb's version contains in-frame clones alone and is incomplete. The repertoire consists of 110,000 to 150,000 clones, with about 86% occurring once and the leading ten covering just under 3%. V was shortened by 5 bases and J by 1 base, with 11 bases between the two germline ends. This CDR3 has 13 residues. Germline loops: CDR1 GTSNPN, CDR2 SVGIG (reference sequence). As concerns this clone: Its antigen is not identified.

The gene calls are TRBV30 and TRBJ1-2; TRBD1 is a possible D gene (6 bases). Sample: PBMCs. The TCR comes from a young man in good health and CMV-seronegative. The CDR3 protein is CAWYIGGNYGYTF. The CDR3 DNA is TGTGCCTGGTATATAGGGGGTAACTATGGCTACACCTTC.